This TCR beta chain was sequenced for a study of human T cells and chemical hapten exposure. Unmatched junction bases numbered 6, after V lost 5 bases and J lost 1 base. The CDR3 spans 16 residues. This clonotype was detected ten times or more. MiXCR, run by TCRdb on the RACE reads, gives a single entry per CDR3 protein. Among about 350,000 distinct CDR3 sequences, nearly 6.5% were seen once, and the ten largest hold roughly 5.4%. Time point described: patch test 2, 6 weeks after DPC sensitization. Treatment here: therapeutic diphenylcyclopropenone sensitization with weekly scalp DPC. This TCR derives from a young woman with alopecia areata. Some clones in this sample may be carry-over from other donors' samples. This chain connects TRBV12-3 or TRBV12-4 to TRBJ1-2; 11 positions match TRBD1. Source: whole blood, taken in connection with sensitization to the hapten diphenylcyclopropenone (DPC). The CDR3 nucleotides read TGTGCCAGCAGTCGGACAGGGGGCCTCCATAACTATGGCTACACCTTC. This codes for CASSRTGGLHNYGYTF.